Presented here are 19 T cell receptor beta chains from one specimen sequenced in a study of cytomegalovirus exposure and HLA in healthy donors. The PCR used 60 Vbeta and 13 Jbeta primers. TCRdb's table, derived via immunoSEQ multiplex PCR, lists solely in-frame clones and lacks some. This sample contains about 25,000 clones. Sequences were obtained from PBMCs. The receptor source for this set is a male donor in good health and CMV-seropositive.

The chain combines TRBV18 with TRBJ1-2; the match to TRBD1 covers 9 bases. Germline-derived CDR1 and CDR2 are KGHSH and LQKENI. There are 14 residues in the CDR3. Trimming cost V 3 bases and J 7 bases; bases outside gene matches: 6. CDR3 loop: CASSPEGQGSGYTF. The CDR3, as DNA: TGTGCCAGCTCACCGGAGGGACAGGGAAGTGGCTACACCTTC.

The chain has TRBV9 and TRBJ1-1, with 7 bases matching TRBD1. Germline CDR1 is SGDLS and CDR2 is YYNGEE. The CDR3 sequence is 14 residues long. Unmatched junction bases numbered 13, after V lost 4 bases and J lost 10 bases. CDR3 in DNA: TGTGCCAGCAGCTCCTCAAGGGACAGTCCCGGAGCTTTCTTT. Residues: CASSSSRDSPGAFF.

V is TRBV1 and J is TRBJ2-3; TRBD2 reflects the table's D call only, with no check against the DNA. TRBV1 is deemed a pseudogene. This CDR3 spans 19 amino acids. The CDR3: CTSSQDLLVGGRGTDTQYF. The CDR3 region has the DNA TGCACCAGCAGCCAAGATCTTCTCGTCGGGGGGAGAGGGACAGATACGCAGTATTTT.

The gene calls are TRBV5-1 and TRBJ2-5; 9 bases agree with TRBD1. J gave up 4 bases and V 4 bases, and 5 bases lay outside the gene matches. The CDR3 sequence is 14 residues long. Germline CDR1 is SGHRS and CDR2 is YFSETQ. The CDR3 DNA reads TGCGCCAGCAGCCTAGACAGGGGGGGAGAGACCCAGTACTTC. This gives the protein CASSLDRGGETQYF.

The J gene is TRBJ2-6, the V gene TRBV6-1; TRBD1 matches 8 bases. The CDR3 runs 18 residues. Germline assignment: CDR1 MNHNS and CDR2 SASEGT. V lost 2 bases and J lost 3; bases outside the gene matches: 9. The CDR3 sequence is CASSERRQGLGGANVLTF. The CDR3 coding sequence is TGTGCCAGCAGTGAAAGGCGACAGGGGTTAGGTGGGGCCAACGTCCTGACTTTC.

V is TRBV28 and J is TRBJ1-5; D not resolved. The CDR3 is 12 residues long. The V and J ends lost 6 bases and 3 bases respectively, with 6 bases between them. The germline CDR1 and CDR2 sequences are MDHEN and SYDVKM. The CDR3 sequence: CASSRFNQPQHF. The CDR3 coding sequence is TGTGCCAGCAGCCGTTTCAATCAGCCCCAGCATTTT.

This chain links TRBV28 with TRBJ2-7; 7 positions match TRBD1. V lost 3 bases and J lost 4; bases outside the gene matches: 9. CDR1 is MDHEN, CDR2 SYDVKM, per germline. CDR3 length: 15 residues. This chain's CDR3 is CASSLLTGNAYEQYF. CDR3 nucleotides: TGTGCCAGCAGTTTGTTGACAGGGAATGCTTACGAGCAGTACTTC.

CDR3 sequence (DNA): TGTGCCAGCAGAGCCGGACAGGGAGCTAACTATGGCTACACCTTC. It encodes CASRAGQGANYGYTF. This chain connects TRBV6-5 to TRBJ1-2; 8 nucleotides line up with TRBD1. The CDR3 spans 15 residues. The junction had 6 bases not matched to a gene; V was cut back by 6 bases and J by 0 bases. The germline CDR1 and CDR2 sequences are MNHEY and SVGAGI.

This sequence joins TRBV5-1 and TRBJ1-6; possibly TRBD1 for D (6 bases). Germline V gives CDR1 SGHRS, CDR2 YFSETQ. Trimming cost V 0 bases and J 7 bases, with 11 bases left between them. This CDR3 has 15 residues. This CDR3 is CASSLALQGNSPLHF. Written as DNA, the CDR3 is TGCGCCAGCAGCTTGGCCTTACAGGGCAATTCACCCCTCCACTTT.

The chain carries TRBV6-1 and TRBJ2-7; tentatively, D is TRBD1 (6 bases). The CDR3 length is 14 residues. Germline V CDR1 and CDR2: MNHNS, SASEGT. V lost 7 bases to trimming and J lost 2 bases, with 15 bases between them. CDR3 sequence (DNA): TGTGCCAGCACCCCTTGGGGGACAACCTACGAGCAGTACTTC. Protein: CASTPWGTTYEQYF.

This chain connects TRBV4-3 to TRBJ2-7; TRBD1 agrees at 7 bases. The CDR3 is made up of 17 amino acids. Germline values: CDR1 LGHNA, CDR2 YSLEER. The V segment lost 0 bases and the J segment 2 bases; nucleotides outside the gene matches: 10. The CDR3 reads CASSQDLQGPLAYEQYF. CDR3 DNA: TGCGCCAGCAGCCAAGACTTACAGGGGCCACTCGCCTACGAGCAGTACTTC.

This chain connects TRBV7-8 to TRBJ1-2; 9 nucleotides match TRBD1. The V and J ends lost 4 bases and 2 bases, in that order; junction bases with no gene match: 2. From germline, CDR1 is SGHVS and CDR2 FQNEAQ. The CDR3 runs to 14 residues. The CDR3 loop is CASSWDRVNYGYTF. The CDR3 DNA is TGTGCCAGCAGCTGGGACAGGGTAAACTATGGCTACACCTTC. Based on the CDR3 plus reference TRBV7-8 and TRBJ1-2, the full variable domain is GAGVSQSPRYKVAKRGQDVALRCDPISGHVSLFWYQQALGQGPEFLTYFQNEAQLDKSGLPSDRFFAERPEGSVSTLKIQRTQQEDSAVYLCASSWDRVNYGYTFGSGTRLTVV.

The rearrangement links TRBV9 to TRBJ1-1; 8 nucleotides agree with TRBD1. CDR1 and CDR2 (germline): SGDLS, YYNGEE. This CDR3 is built from 15 residues. V lost 3 bases to trimming and J lost 1 base; unmatched junction nucleotides: 5. CDR3 sequence: CASSAEDRENTEAFF. The DNA for the CDR3 is TGTGCCAGCAGCGCAGAGGACAGGGAGAACACTGAAGCTTTCTTT.

The chain combines TRBV19 with TRBJ1-4, with D maybe TRBD1 (5 bases). Germline V CDR1 and CDR2: LNHDA, SQIVND (reference sequence). The germline V and J ends were trimmed by 5 bases and 8 bases, with 15 bases remaining between them. The CDR3 loop spans 14 amino acids. The DNA of the CDR3 is TGTGCCAGTAGTGCCAGGGCCCCCGACGAAAAACTGTTTTTT. Its protein is CASSARAPDEKLFF.

The CDR3 sequence is CASSFGLAGQETQYF. Here the CDR3 DNA reads TGTGCCAGCAGCTTCGGACTAGCGGGGCAAGAGACCCAGTACTTC. This sequence joins TRBV7-7 and TRBJ2-5; TRBD2 agrees at 12 bases. With 3 bases clipped from V and 2 bases from J, the junction kept 1 base outside the gene matches. In germline, CDR1 is SSHAT, CDR2 FNYEAQ (reference sequence). This CDR3 contains 15 residues.

The J gene is TRBJ2-7, the V gene TRBV6-5, with 7 bases that match TRBD2. The trim removed 10 bases at V and 3 bases at J, leaving 6 bases unmatched. The length of the CDR3 is 12 residues. CDR1 MNHEY and CDR2 SVGAGI come from the germline V gene. The CDR3 region has the DNA TGTGCCACCAGACCGGGGGGCTACGAGCAGTACTTC. Protein product: CATRPGGYEQYF.

V is TRBV4-3 and J is TRBJ2-2, with 9 bases lining up with TRBD1. Germline lookup yields CDR1 LGHNA and CDR2 YSLEER. Unmatched junction bases numbered 6, after V lost 1 base and J lost 6 bases. This CDR3 has 16 residues. CDR3 sequence (DNA): TGCGCCAGCAGCCAAGTGGGACAGGGTGGCGCCGGGGAGCTGTTTTTT. This codes for CASSQVGQGGAGELFF.

The chain couples TRBV7-2 to TRBJ2-7; 9 nucleotides match TRBD2. The CDR3 has 14 residues. Germline V gene data show CDR1 as SGHTA and CDR2 as FQGNSA. After removal of 5 bases from V and 4 bases from J, the junction contained 6 bases not matched to a gene. As DNA, the CDR3 is TGTGCCAGCAGCACCGGGACTAGCTTTTACGAGCAGTACTTC. This sequence encodes CASSTGTSFYEQYF.

V gene TRBV5-1 combines with J gene TRBJ2-3, with 9 bases aligning to TRBD2. Germline CDR1 reads SGHRS; CDR2 reads YFSETQ. With 0 bases clipped from V and 6 bases from J, the junction kept 8 bases outside the gene matches. This CDR3 has 16 residues. The DNA for the CDR3 is TGCGCCAGCAGCTTGGCCTTGCGGGAGGGTGTGGATACGCAGTATTTT. Residues: CASSLALREGVDTQYF.